One and the same sample provided the 13 T cell receptor beta chains below, sequenced in a study of Ad26.COV2.S vaccination and SARS-CoV-2 variants. The treatment here: some 20 received Ad26.COV2.S at low or high dose, single or two shots; roughly five received placebo; per-sample allocation not given. On day 63 after the first injection, vaccine and placebo recipients gave samples. Repertoires were generated with immunoSEQ multiplex PCR, while TCRdb's copy carries only in-frame clones and drops some. The table shows about 410,000 clones, with approximately 90% occurring only once. Sequenced here: peripheral blood, sampled in a trial of Ad26.COV2.S vaccine versus placebo. Source of these receptors: a person between 18 and 65 years old who received the Ad26.COV2.S COVID-19 vaccine or a placebo.

This clone was observed once. The chain recombines TRBV6-1 with TRBJ2-4; the D is unclear. The CDR3 totals 14 residues. Germline V gene lookup returns CDR1 MNHNS and CDR2 SASEGT. The V gene lost 2 bases and the J gene lost 0 bases, with 5 bases spanning the gap. CDR3 loop: CASSESLAKNIQYF. CDR3 coding DNA: TGTGCCAGCAGTGAATCCCTAGCCAAAAACATTCAGTACTTC.

The chain joins TRBV6-5 to TRBJ1-1, with a weak D call TRBD1 (6 bases). CDR1 MNHEY and CDR2 SVGAGI come from the germline V gene. The CDR3 is made up of 12 amino acids. The germline V and J ends were trimmed by 5 bases and 8 bases, with 12 bases remaining between them. The CDR3 bases are TGTGCCAGCAGTCACGGACAGACCGAAGCTTTCTTT. This sequence encodes CASSHGQTEAFF.

V usage is TRBV27 and J usage is TRBJ2-3; D gene unclear. The germline CDR1 and CDR2 sequences are MNHEY and SMNVEV (reference sequence). This CDR3 region has 10 residues. Trimming pared 6 bases from V and 4 bases from J, leaving 2 bases between. CDR3 nucleotides: TGTGCCAGCAGGGCAGATACGCAGTATTTT. Translated, it gives CASRADTQYF.

About this clone itself: Other DNA sequences of this sample code for an identical CDR3. The chain carries TRBV5-1 and TRBJ2-5, with D possibly TRBD2 on 6 matching bases. CDR1 is SGHRS and CDR2 is YFSETQ in the germline V gene. V was cut by 4 bases and J by 0 bases, with 7 bases left in between. This CDR3 spans 13 amino acids. CDR3 in amino acids: CASSPGDQETQYF. The CDR3 DNA reads TGCGCCAGCAGCCCGGGAGACCAAGAGACCCAGTACTTC.

The V gene is TRBV7-9, the J gene TRBJ1-6; 7 nucleotides match TRBD1. Per germline, CDR1 SEHNR and CDR2 FQNEAQ (reference sequence). Trimming at V came to 5 bases and at J to 5 bases, leaving 3 bases not matched to a gene. This CDR3 contains 14 residues. The DNA of the CDR3 is TGTGCCAGCAGCCGGGACAGTGATAATTCACCCCTCCACTTT. This codes for CASSRDSDNSPLHF.

The V call is TRBV24-1, the J call TRBJ2-1; D might be TRBD2 (6 bases). CDR1 is KGHDR, CDR2 SFDVKD, per germline. The CDR3 is 16 residues long. V lost 0 bases, J lost 8 bases, and 16 bases lay in between. CDR3 nucleotide sequence: TGTGCCACCAGTGATTTGAATCTAGCGCGGACTTATGAGCAGTTCTTC. Translated: CATSDLNLARTYEQFF.

This chain uses TRBV7-3 with TRBJ2-1; D is possibly TRBD2 (6 bases). This CDR3 region has 13 residues. Germline lookup yields CDR1 SGHTA and CDR2 FQGTGA. V gave up 5 bases and J gave up 6 bases, with 11 bases separating them. The CDR3 here is CASSTRRGNEQFF. Written as DNA, the CDR3 is TGTGCCAGCAGCACCAGGAGGGGCAATGAGCAGTTCTTC. Looking up the rest from reference TRBV7-3 and TRBJ2-1 gives the full variable domain: GAGVSQTPSNKVTEKGKYVELRCDPISGHTALYWYRQSLGQGPEFLIYFQGTGAADDSGLPNDRFFAVRPEGSVSTLKIQRTERGDSAVYLCASSTRRGNEQFFGPGTRLTVL.

About this clone itself: Its ends do not fully match the called genes, so a read error is possible. The V call is TRBV7-2, the J call TRBJ2-5; 14 bases are shared with TRBD2. There are 14 residues in the CDR3. Germline V gene data show CDR1 as SGHTA and CDR2 as FQGNSA. The CDR3 nucleotides are TGTGCCAGCAGCTTGGGACTAGCGGGAGAAATTCACAACTTC. Amino acid sequence: CASSLGLAGEIHNF.

The chain links TRBV9 to TRBJ2-3, with D tentatively TRBD1 (6 bases). CDR1 and CDR2 (germline): SGDLS, YYNGEE. This CDR3 has 15 residues. V lost 3 bases and J 4 bases, leaving 15 bases between the germline ends. The CDR3 loop is CASSGRQVMADTQYF. The CDR3 nucleotides are TGTGCCAGCAGCGGCCGACAGGTAATGGCAGATACGCAGTATTTT.

CDR3 in DNA: TGTGCCAGCAGTAGTACCGGGGGCACTGAAGCTTTCTTT. Translation gives CASSSTGGTEAFF. The chain has TRBV3-1 (or the pseudogene TRBV3-2) and TRBJ1-1; possible D gene TRBD1, 5 bases. V was shortened by 6 bases and J by 4 bases, with 12 bases between the two germline ends. This CDR3 has 13 amino acids. The germline V gene has CDR1 LGHDT and CDR2 YNNKEL (reference sequence).

This chain links TRBV4-3 with TRBJ2-1; D uncertain. Trimming left V 0 bases short and J 8 bases short, with 8 bases between. The CDR3 extends over 13 amino acids. The germline V gene encodes CDR1 LGHNA and CDR2 YSLEER. The CDR3 reads CASSQDVWYEQFF. Here the CDR3 DNA reads TGCGCCAGCAGCCAAGATGTGTGGTATGAGCAGTTCTTC.

This chain connects TRBV27 to TRBJ2-1; D remains unclear. V lost 5 bases and J lost 1, with 15 bases in between. The CDR3 has 16 amino acids. The germline gives CDR1 MNHEY, CDR2 SMNVEV (reference sequence). The CDR3: CASSPSVDASYNEQFF. For the CDR3, the DNA is TGTGCCAGCAGTCCCTCAGTGGACGCGTCCTACAATGAGCAGTTCTTC.

The chain is built from TRBV5-5 and TRBJ2-7; maybe TRBD1 (5 bases). This CDR3 has 14 residues. The germline CDR1 and CDR2 sequences are SGHKS and YYEKEE (reference sequence). Trimming removed 2 bases at V and 0 bases at J, with 9 bases between. The CDR3 DNA sequence: TGTGCCAGCAGCTTCGCAGGGAACTCCTACGAGCAGTACTTC. Translated: CASSFAGNSYEQYF.